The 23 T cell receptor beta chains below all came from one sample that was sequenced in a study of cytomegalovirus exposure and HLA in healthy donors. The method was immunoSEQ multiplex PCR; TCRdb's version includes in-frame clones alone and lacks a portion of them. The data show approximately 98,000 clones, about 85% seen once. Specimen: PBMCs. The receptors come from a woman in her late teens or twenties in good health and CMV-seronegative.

Here the CDR3 reads CASSLYRGGATEQYF. The CDR3 DNA sequence: TGTGCCAGCAGTTTATACCGGGGGGGGGCCACCGAGCAGTACTTC. V gene TRBV27 combines with J gene TRBJ2-7; TRBD2 matches at 8 bases. Germline trimming cut 1 base from V and 6 bases from J; bases unmatched to any gene: 8. The CDR3 consists of 15 residues. The germline gives CDR1 MNHEY, CDR2 SMNVEV (reference sequence).

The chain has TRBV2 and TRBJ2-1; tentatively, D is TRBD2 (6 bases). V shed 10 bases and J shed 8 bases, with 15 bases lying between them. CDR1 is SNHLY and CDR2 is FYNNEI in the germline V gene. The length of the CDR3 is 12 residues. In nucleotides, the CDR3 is TGTGCCACCGAGCTAGCGATGGATGAGCAGTTCTTC. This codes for CATELAMDEQFF.

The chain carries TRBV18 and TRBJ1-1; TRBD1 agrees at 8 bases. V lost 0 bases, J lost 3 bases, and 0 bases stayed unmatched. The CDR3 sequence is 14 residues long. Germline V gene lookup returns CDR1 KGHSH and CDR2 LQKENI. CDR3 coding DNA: TGTGCCAGCTCACCACCACAGGGGGACACTGAAGCTTTCTTT. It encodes CASSPPQGDTEAFF.

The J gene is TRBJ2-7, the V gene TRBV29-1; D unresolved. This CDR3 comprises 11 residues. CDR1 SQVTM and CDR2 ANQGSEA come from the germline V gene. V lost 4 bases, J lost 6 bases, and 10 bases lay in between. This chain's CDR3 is CSVVQSVEQYF. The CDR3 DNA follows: TGCAGCGTTGTACAATCAGTCGAGCAGTACTTC.

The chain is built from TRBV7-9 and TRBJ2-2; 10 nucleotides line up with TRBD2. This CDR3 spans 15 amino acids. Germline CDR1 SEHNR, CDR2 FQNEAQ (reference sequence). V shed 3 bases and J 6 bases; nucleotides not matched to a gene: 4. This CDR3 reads CASSLGTSDAGELFF. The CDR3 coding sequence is TGTGCCAGCAGCTTGGGGACTAGCGACGCCGGGGAGCTGTTTTTT.

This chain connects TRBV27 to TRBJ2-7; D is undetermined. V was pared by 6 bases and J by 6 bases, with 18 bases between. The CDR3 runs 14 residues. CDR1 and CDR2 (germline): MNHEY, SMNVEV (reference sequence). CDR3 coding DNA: TGTGCCAGCAGCCTCGGTGGGCTTGCTTCCGAGCAGTACTTC. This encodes CASSLGGLASEQYF.

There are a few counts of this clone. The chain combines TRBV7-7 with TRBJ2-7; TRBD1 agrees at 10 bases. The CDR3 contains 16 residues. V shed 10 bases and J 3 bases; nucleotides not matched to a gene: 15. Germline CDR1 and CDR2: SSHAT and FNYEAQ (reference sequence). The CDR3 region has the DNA TGTGCCACCTACTCGGGACAGGGGATTCTTTTCTACGAGCAGTACTTC. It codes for CATYSGQGILFYEQYF.

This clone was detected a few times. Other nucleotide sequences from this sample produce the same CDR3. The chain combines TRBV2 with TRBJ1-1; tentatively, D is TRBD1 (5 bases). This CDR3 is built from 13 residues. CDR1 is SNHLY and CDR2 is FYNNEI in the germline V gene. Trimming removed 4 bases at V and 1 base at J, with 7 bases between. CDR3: CASSVQGNTEAFF. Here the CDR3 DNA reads TGTGCCAGCAGTGTGCAGGGGAACACTGAAGCTTTCTTT.

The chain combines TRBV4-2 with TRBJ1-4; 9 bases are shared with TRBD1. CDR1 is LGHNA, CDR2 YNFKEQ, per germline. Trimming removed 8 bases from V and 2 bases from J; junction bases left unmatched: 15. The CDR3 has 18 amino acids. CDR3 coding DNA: TGTGCCAGCTGGAAACTTCCGGGACAGGGATGTACTAATGAAAAACTGTTTTTT. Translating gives CASWKLPGQGCTNEKLFF.

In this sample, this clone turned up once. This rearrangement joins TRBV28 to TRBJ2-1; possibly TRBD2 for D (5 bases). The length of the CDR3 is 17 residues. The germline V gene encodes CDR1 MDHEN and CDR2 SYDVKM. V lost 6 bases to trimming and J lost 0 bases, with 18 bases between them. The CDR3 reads CASSSPHGDISYNEQFF. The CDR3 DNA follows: TGTGCCAGCAGCTCACCCCACGGGGATATCTCCTACAATGAGCAGTTCTTC.

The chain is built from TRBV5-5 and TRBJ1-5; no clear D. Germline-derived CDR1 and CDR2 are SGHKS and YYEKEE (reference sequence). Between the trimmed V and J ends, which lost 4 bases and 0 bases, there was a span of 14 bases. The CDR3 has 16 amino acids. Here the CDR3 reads CASSPRPVNSNQPQHF. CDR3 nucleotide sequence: TGTGCCAGCAGCCCCCGCCCGGTGAATAGCAATCAGCCCCAGCATTTT.

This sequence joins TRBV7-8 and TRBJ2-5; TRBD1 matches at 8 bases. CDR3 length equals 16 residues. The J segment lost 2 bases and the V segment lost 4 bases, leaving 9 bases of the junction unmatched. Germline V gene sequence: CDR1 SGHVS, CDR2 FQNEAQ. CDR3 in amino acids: CASSSTGGTQQETQYF. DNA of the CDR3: TGTGCCAGCAGCTCTACAGGGGGAACGCAACAAGAGACCCAGTACTTC.

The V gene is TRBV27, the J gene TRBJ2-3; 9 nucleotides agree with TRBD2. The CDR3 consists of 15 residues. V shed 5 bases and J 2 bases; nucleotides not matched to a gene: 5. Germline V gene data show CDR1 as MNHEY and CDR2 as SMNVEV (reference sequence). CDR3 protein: CASSERGAITDTQYF. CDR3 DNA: TGTGCCAGCAGTGAGCGGGGGGCCATCACAGATACGCAGTATTTT.

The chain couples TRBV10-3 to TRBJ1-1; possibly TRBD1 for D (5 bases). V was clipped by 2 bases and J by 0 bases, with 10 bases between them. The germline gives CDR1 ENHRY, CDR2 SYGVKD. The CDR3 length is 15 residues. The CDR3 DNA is TGTGCCATCAGTGAGCAGGTAGGGGTGAACACTGAAGCTTTCTTT. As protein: CAISEQVGVNTEAFF.

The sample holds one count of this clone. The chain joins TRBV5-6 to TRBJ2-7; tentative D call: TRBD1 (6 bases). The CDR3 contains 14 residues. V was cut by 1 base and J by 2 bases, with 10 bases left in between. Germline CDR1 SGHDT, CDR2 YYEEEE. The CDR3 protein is CASSLWGLAYEQYF. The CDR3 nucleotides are TGTGCCAGCAGCTTGTGGGGGCTGGCCTACGAGCAGTACTTC.

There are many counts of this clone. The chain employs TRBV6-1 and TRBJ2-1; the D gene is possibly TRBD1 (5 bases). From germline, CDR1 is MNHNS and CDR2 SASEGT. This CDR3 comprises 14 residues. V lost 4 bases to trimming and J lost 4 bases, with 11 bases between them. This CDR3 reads CASSGQTEYNEQFF. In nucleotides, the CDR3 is TGTGCCAGCAGTGGGCAGACAGAATACAATGAGCAGTTCTTC.

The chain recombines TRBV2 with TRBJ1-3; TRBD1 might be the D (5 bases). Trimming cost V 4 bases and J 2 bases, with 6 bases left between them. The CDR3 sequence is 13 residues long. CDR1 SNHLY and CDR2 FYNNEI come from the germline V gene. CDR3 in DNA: TGTGCCAGCAGTGCAGGGCCTGGAAACACCATATATTTT. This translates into CASSAGPGNTIYF.

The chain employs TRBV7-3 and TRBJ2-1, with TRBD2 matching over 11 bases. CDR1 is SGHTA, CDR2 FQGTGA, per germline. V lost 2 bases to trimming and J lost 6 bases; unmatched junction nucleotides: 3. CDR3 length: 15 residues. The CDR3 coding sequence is TGTGCCAGCAGCTTAGGAACTAGCGGGGGCAATGAGCAGTTCTTC. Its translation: CASSLGTSGGNEQFF. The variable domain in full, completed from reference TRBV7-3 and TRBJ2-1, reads GAGVSQTPSNKVTEKGKYVELRCDPISGHTALYWYRQSLGQGPEFLIYFQGTGAADDSGLPNDRFFAVRPEGSVSTLKIQRTERGDSAVYLCASSLGTSGGNEQFFGPGTRLTVL.

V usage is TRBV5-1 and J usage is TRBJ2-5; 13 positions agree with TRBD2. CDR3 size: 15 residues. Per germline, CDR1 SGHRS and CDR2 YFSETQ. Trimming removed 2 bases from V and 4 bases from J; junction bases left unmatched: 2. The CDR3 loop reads CASSLLAGGRETQYF. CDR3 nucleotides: TGCGCCAGCAGCTTACTAGCGGGGGGGCGAGAGACCCAGTACTTC. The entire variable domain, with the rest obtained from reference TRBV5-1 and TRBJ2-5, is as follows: KAGVTQTPRYLIKTRGQQVTLSCSPISGHRSVSWYQQTPGQGLQFLFEYFSETQRNKGNFPGRFSGRQFSNSRSEMNVSTLELGDSALYLCASSLLAGGRETQYFGPGTRLLVL.

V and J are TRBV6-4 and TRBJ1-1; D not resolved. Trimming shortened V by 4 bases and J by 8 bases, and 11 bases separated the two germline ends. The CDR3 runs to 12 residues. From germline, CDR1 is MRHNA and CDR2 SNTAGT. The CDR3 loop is CASSGWGGEAFF. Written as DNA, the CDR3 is TGTGCCAGCAGTGGATGGGGAGGGGAAGCTTTCTTT.

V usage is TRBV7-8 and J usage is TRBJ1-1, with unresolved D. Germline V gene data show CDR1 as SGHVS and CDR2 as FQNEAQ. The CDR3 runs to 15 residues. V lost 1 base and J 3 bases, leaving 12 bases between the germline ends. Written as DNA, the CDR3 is TGTGCCAGCAGCTTAGAGGGAGGGCCCTACACTGAAGCTTTCTTT. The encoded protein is CASSLEGGPYTEAFF.

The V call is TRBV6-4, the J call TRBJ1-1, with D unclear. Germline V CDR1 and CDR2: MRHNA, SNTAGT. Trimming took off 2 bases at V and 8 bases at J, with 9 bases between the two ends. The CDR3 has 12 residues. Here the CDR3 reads CASSDGLAEAFF. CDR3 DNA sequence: TGTGCCAGCAGTGACGGTCTTGCGGAAGCTTTCTTT.

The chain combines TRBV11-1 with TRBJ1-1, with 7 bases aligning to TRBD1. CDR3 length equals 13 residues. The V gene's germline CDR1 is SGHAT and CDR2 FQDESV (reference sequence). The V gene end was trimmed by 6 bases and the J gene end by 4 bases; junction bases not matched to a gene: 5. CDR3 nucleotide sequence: TGTGCCAGCAGGAAGGGGGCTAGCACTGAAGCTTTCTTT. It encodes CASRKGASTEAFF. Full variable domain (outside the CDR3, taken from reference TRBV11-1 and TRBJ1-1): EAEVAQSPRYKITEKSQAVAFWCDPISGHATLYWYRQILGQGPELLVQFQDESVVDDSQLPKDRFSAERLKGVDSTLKIQPAELGDSAMYLCASRKGASTEAFFGQGTRLTVV.